This T cell receptor beta chain was sequenced during a study of shared clonotypes between healthy human individuals. The V gene end was trimmed by 3 bases and the J gene end by 9 bases; junction bases not matched to a gene: 21. The CDR3 consists of 21 residues. Germline CDR1 is MGHRA and CDR2 is YSYEKL. Donation came from healthy HIV-negative adults that had no recent acute infections or vaccinations. CD4+ cells were split into CD45RA+ naive and CD45RA-negative memory subsets. This clone was picked up one time. Sorted-subset replicate PCRs used 150 to 200 ng DNA, tens of thousands of T cell genomes. Here immunoSEQ multiplex PCR was the method, and the copy in TCRdb shows in-frame clones only, minus some. The table has about 2.4 million clones, over 85% seen once.

This TCR was sampled from a young man in good health. Some clones in this sample may be carry-over from other donors' samples. Sequenced sample: naive CD4+ T cells from PBMCs. This sample's subset: CD45RA+ positively selected. V and J are TRBV4-1 and TRBJ2-1; TRBD2 aligns across 15 bases. The CDR3 loop reads CASSQASIGLAGGPRWIEQFF. The DNA of the CDR3 is TGCGCCAGCAGCCAGGCGTCGATTGGACTAGCGGGAGGGCCGCGGTGGATTGAGCAGTTCTTC.